The 24 T cell receptor beta chains reported below all come from one sample, sequenced in a study of OX40 agonist ivuxolimab in advanced cancers. TCRdb keeps only in-frame clones here, not all; method: immunoSEQ multiplex PCR. Among approximately 40,000 clones listed, 80% to 95% were seen once. This material consisted of CD4+ or CD8+ T cells sorted from blood, taken in a trial of the OX40 agonist ivuxolimab. The receptors shown here come from an adult with an advanced solid tumor such as melanoma, head and neck, liver or kidney cancer.

The chain recombines TRBV13 with TRBJ1-2; D uncertain. The CDR3 is made up of 12 amino acids. Trimming left V 8 bases short and J 2 bases short, with 9 bases between. Germline CDR1 and CDR2: PRHDT and FYEKMQ (reference sequence). CDR3 coding DNA: TGTGCCAGCGCTTTAAGGAACTATGGCTACACCTTC. Its protein product is CASALRNYGYTF.

This clone showed up just once. J is TRBJ2-7 and V is TRBV6-5; maybe TRBD2 (5 bases). Trimming took 6 bases from V and 3 from J, leaving 12 bases between them. The length of the CDR3 is 13 residues. The germline CDR1 and CDR2 sequences are MNHEY and SVGAGI. Here the CDR3 reads CASRGLAGYEQYV. In nucleotides, the CDR3 is TGTGCCAGCAGGGGCTTGGCGGGCTACGAGCAGTACGTC.

The chain joins TRBV9 to TRBJ1-3, with a weak D call TRBD1 (6 bases). Germline V gene sequence: CDR1 SGDLS, CDR2 YYNGEE. Between the trimmed V and J ends, which lost 4 bases and 1 base, there was a span of 15 bases. This CDR3 spans 16 amino acids. In DNA form, the CDR3 reads TGTGCCAGCAGCCCACGGGACATCGATTCTGGAAACACCATATATTTT. As protein: CASSPRDIDSGNTIYF.

The rearrangement uses TRBV5-4 and TRBJ2-5; 12 nucleotides align to TRBD2. Germline lookup yields CDR1 SGHNT and CDR2 YYREEE (reference sequence). The CDR3 runs to 16 residues. Trimming removed 5 bases from V and 5 bases from J; junction bases left unmatched: 10. For the CDR3, the DNA is TGTGCCAGCAGAGATTGGACTAGCGGGATCCGGGAGACCCAGTACTTC. Its protein is CASRDWTSGIRETQYF.

This rearrangement joins TRBV7-9 to TRBJ2-1, with 7 bases matching TRBD2. From germline, CDR1 is SEHNR and CDR2 FQNEAQ (reference sequence). V was pared by 1 base and J by 5 bases, with 5 bases of the junction left unmatched. The CDR3 contains 15 residues. CDR3 region: CASSLVREPDNEQFF. CDR3 bases: TGTGCCAGCAGCTTAGTGCGGGAGCCTGACAATGAGCAGTTCTTC.

The chain recombines TRBV7-9 with TRBJ2-3; no reliable D call. CDR3 length equals 12 residues. Germline CDR1 is SEHNR and CDR2 is FQNEAQ (reference sequence). V was trimmed by 8 bases and J by 4 bases, leaving 10 bases between them. The DNA of the CDR3 is TGTGCCAGCCGCACGGGCGCAGATACGCAGTATTTT. Translation gives CASRTGADTQYF.

The V call is TRBV25-1, the J call TRBJ2-2; 8 bases match TRBD2. Germline values: CDR1 MGHDK, CDR2 SYGVNS. J lost 4 bases, V lost 10 bases, and 8 bases had no gene match. The CDR3 runs to 14 residues. Here the CDR3 DNA reads TGTGCCACCCGGGGGGGGATGGGCACCGGGGAGCTGTTTTTT. Translating it yields CATRGGMGTGELFF. The whole variable domain, filled in from reference TRBV25-1 and TRBJ2-2, reads EADIYQTPRYLVIGTGKKITLECSQTMGHDKMYWYQQDPGMELHLIHYSYGVNSTEKGDLSSESTVSRIRTEHFPLTLESARPSHTSQYLCATRGGMGTGELFFGEGSRLTVL.

The chain couples TRBV5-8 to TRBJ1-5; maybe TRBD1 (6 bases). There are 14 residues in the CDR3. Germline assignment: CDR1 SGHTS and CDR2 YDEGEE. V lost 7 bases and J 3 bases, leaving 14 bases between the germline ends. CDR3 in DNA: TGTGCCAGCGACTTACCAGGGGTCAATCAGCCCCAGCATTTT. Its translation is CASDLPGVNQPQHF.

This chain uses TRBV7-9 with TRBJ2-2; D is undetermined. Trimming removed 7 bases from V and 4 bases from J, with 7 bases in between. Germline CDR1 reads SEHNR; CDR2 reads FQNEAQ (reference sequence). The length of the CDR3 is 12 residues. The CDR3 coding sequence is TGTGCCAGCATCAAAACCACCGGGGAGCTGTTTTTT. Its protein product is CASIKTTGELFF.

This chain links TRBV5-5 with TRBJ1-5; unclear D gene. Germline loops: CDR1 SGHKS, CDR2 YYEKEE (reference sequence). The V and J ends lost 3 bases and 3 bases respectively, with 13 bases between them. This CDR3 region has 15 residues. CDR3 protein: CASSSDRSVNQPQHF. As DNA, the CDR3 is TGTGCCAGCAGCTCCGACCGCTCTGTCAATCAGCCCCAGCATTTT.

In DNA, the CDR3 is TGTGCCAGCAGCTTCCTCCCCCTGCGGAGCACAGATACGCAGTATTTT. Residues: CASSFLPLRSTDTQYF. The chain employs TRBV7-2 and TRBJ2-3; no reliable D call. Germline values: CDR1 SGHTA, CDR2 FQGNSA. Trimming took off 3 bases at V and 0 bases at J, with 13 bases between the two ends. The CDR3 consists of 16 residues.

This rearrangement joins TRBV28 to TRBJ1-3; 7 nucleotides line up with TRBD1. V gave up 6 bases and J gave up 0 bases; unmatched junction bases: 5. Germline CDR1 and CDR2: MDHEN and SYDVKM. The CDR3 contains 15 residues. DNA for the CDR3: TGTGCCAGCAGGGAACAGGGGCCCTCTGGAAACACCATATATTTT. Encoded protein: CASREQGPSGNTIYF.

This clone occurred once. The chain is built from TRBV6-1 and TRBJ2-7, with D possibly matching TRBD1 (6 bases). The length of the CDR3 is 12 residues. The germline CDR1 and CDR2 sequences are MNHNS and SASEGT. V lost 7 bases and J 2 bases, leaving 9 bases between the germline ends. CDR3 region: CASTGAPYEQYV. The CDR3 DNA reads TGTGCCAGCACAGGGGCCCCCTACGAGCAGTACGTC.

This clone came up a few times. The chain is built from TRBV2 and TRBJ2-7; no reliable D call. The V gene lost 9 bases and the J gene lost 0 bases, with 6 bases spanning the gap. This CDR3 is 11 amino acids long. Germline V gene sequence: CDR1 SNHLY, CDR2 FYNNEI. The CDR3 nucleotides read TGTGCCAGTGCTAGCTCCTACGAGCAGTACGTC. This sequence encodes CASASSYEQYV.

CDR3 in amino acids: CASSLWREASTDTQYF. CDR3 in DNA: TGTGCCAGCAGTTTGTGGCGGGAGGCGAGCACAGATACGCAGTATTTT. V is TRBV28 and J is TRBJ2-3, with TRBD2 matching 8 bases. Germline CDR1 MDHEN, CDR2 SYDVKM. Trimming removed 3 bases from V and 0 bases from J; junction bases left unmatched: 5. The CDR3 contains 16 residues.

J is TRBJ2-1 and V is TRBV5-4; 8 bases agree with TRBD2. The CDR3 covers 15 residues. Germline V gives CDR1 SGHNT, CDR2 YYREEE (reference sequence). After removal of 2 bases from V and 2 bases from J, the junction contained 3 bases not matched to a gene. Written as DNA, the CDR3 is TGTGCCAGCAGCTTTAAGCGGGAGACCTACAATGAGCAGTTCTTC. Encoded protein: CASSFKRETYNEQFF.

This chain connects TRBV30 to TRBJ2-1, with 11 bases lining up with TRBD2. Unmatched junction bases numbered 10, after V lost 1 base and J lost 14 bases. The CDR3 contains 14 residues. Germline values: CDR1 GTSNPN, CDR2 SVGIG (reference sequence). DNA of the CDR3: TGTGCCTGGAGTGAGACTAGCGGGGCGGTGGGGGAGTTCTTC. The encoded protein is CAWSETSGAVGEFF.

This clone was seen once. The chain recombines TRBV7-2 with TRBJ2-2; 7 bases map to TRBD2. CDR1 is SGHTA, CDR2 FQGNSA, per germline. The CDR3 spans 17 residues. The J segment lost 4 bases and the V segment lost 7 bases, leaving 15 bases of the junction unmatched. CDR3 sequence reads: CASTSLRGGPGTGELFF. For the CDR3, the DNA is TGTGCCAGCACCTCCCTTCGGGGAGGGCCGGGCACCGGGGAGCTGTTTTTT. Full variable domain (outside the CDR3, taken from reference TRBV7-2 and TRBJ2-2): GAGVSQSPSNKVTEKGKDVELRCDPISGHTALYWYRQSLGQGLEFLIYFQGNSAPDKSGLPSDRFSAERTGGSVSTLTIQRTQQEDSAVYLCASTSLRGGPGTGELFFGEGSRLTVL.

The chain carries TRBV9 and TRBJ2-2; D not resolved. V was trimmed by 1 base and J by 7 bases, leaving 5 bases between them. This CDR3 is built from 12 residues. Germline lookup yields CDR1 SGDLS and CDR2 YYNGEE. As DNA, the CDR3 is TGTGCCAGCAGCGTATCTAACGGGGAGCTGTTTTTT. Its translation is CASSVSNGELFF.

The chain uses TRBV4-2 and TRBJ2-7; TRBD1 might be the D (6 bases). The CDR3 length is 17 residues. The germline CDR1 and CDR2 sequences are LGHNA and YNFKEQ. V lost 3 bases to trimming and J lost 3 bases, with 21 bases between them. CDR3 in amino acids: CASSHPGAEPQVYEQYF. The CDR3 coding sequence is TGTGCCAGCAGCCACCCAGGGGCGGAGCCCCAGGTCTACGAGCAGTACTTC.

The chain links TRBV19 to TRBJ2-4, with D possibly being TRBD1 (6 bases). V lost 6 bases and J lost 2, with 20 bases in between. The CDR3 contains 17 residues. The germline V gene encodes CDR1 LNHDA and CDR2 SQIVND (reference sequence). The CDR3 protein is CASRRGSGPVSKNIQYF. CDR3 nucleotide sequence: TGTGCCAGTAGAAGGGGGTCGGGACCTGTGTCCAAAAACATTCAGTACTTC.

In DNA form, the CDR3 reads TGCGCCAGCAGCCCCAACCCCCTTTGGAACACTGAAGCTTTCTTT. It translates to CASSPNPLWNTEAFF. The rearrangement links TRBV4-3 to TRBJ1-1; D not resolved. CDR3 size: 15 residues. Trimming took 4 bases from V and 1 from J, leaving 13 bases between them. Germline CDR1 is LGHNA and CDR2 is YSLEER.

V and J are TRBV27 and TRBJ1-2; possible D gene TRBD1, 6 bases. The ends were cut back, 4 bases at V and 2 bases at J, with 8 bases in the middle. The CDR3 contains 13 residues. Germline V lookup: CDR1 MNHEY, CDR2 SMNVEV (reference sequence). In DNA, the CDR3 is TGTGCCAGCAGTTCGAGGGGGAACTATGGCTACACCTTC. It translates to CASSSRGNYGYTF.

This chain uses TRBV5-1 with TRBJ2-1, with no clear D. Germline CDR1 and CDR2: SGHRS and YFSETQ. Deletions cut 1 base from V and 0 bases from J, with 8 bases between. The CDR3 is made up of 15 amino acids. CDR3 nucleotide sequence: TGCGCCAGCAGCTTGTACAGCAGCTCCTACAATGAGCAGTTCTTC. Its protein product is CASSLYSSSYNEQFF.